Given below is one T cell receptor (beta chain) in context. The antigen is not known. The data stem from a study of T cells in localized non-small cell lung cancer. Germline CDR1 MNHEY, CDR2 SVGAGI. V lost 7 bases, J lost 0 bases, and 13 bases lay in between. The CDR3 covers 14 residues. Findings of the study overall: Adjacent lung tissue had a median around 50 of the top 100 clones found in the tumor. Tumor samples were not multi-region, leaving intratumor heterogeneity unexcluded. The highest T cell clonality was in uninvolved adjacent lung, above tumor.

Sequencing was performed with immunoSEQ multiplex PCR; in TCRdb, only in-frame clones are kept and a portion is missing. The data contain 70,000 to 95,000 clones, approximately 91% of them singletons. The input for sequencing was PBMCs, taken before any cancer treatment. This clonotype originated in a woman between 40 and 69 years old with stage II squamous cell lung carcinoma. The rearrangement joins TRBV6-5 to TRBJ2-7, with D uncertain. CDR3 coding DNA: TGTGCCAGCAAGAGCCGGTCAAGCTCCTACGAGCAGTACTTC. As protein: CASKSRSSSYEQYF.